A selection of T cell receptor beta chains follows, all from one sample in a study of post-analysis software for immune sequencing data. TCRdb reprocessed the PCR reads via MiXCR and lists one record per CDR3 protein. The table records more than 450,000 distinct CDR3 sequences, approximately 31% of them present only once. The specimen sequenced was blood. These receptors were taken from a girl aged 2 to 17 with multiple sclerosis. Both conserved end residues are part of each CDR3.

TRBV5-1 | CASGFGTSDEQYF
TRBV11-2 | CASSLVTSGPYNEQFF
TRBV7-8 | CASSLGQGLFTEAFF
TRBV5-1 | CASSGNRAYNEQFF
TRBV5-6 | CASSGGQGQYF
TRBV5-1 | CASSLAGTQPYEQYF
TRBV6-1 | CATPVETGGYEQYF
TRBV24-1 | CATSDPKGPGGPQHF
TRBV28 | CASSLFSFRSTNEKLFF
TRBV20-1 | CSARDQGGGSGANVLTF
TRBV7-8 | CASSSDRAETQYF
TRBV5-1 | CASRDDPNTDTQYF
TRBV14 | CASSQDLGAEQYF
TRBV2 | CASRKQTGRLGNQPQHF
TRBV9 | CASSALLAGGNEQFF
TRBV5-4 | CASRDGQEYGYTF
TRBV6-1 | CATPTRNPGTSGGQSLIDTQYF
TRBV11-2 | CASSFLAGGYEQFF
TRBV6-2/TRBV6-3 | CASSYVRGQYGYTF
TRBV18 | CASSLAGGYSQETQYF
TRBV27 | CASSLTGHPYYEQYF
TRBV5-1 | CASSPGTNFDTQYF
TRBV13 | CASSPGTSGEETQYF
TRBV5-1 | CASSLPTGAGTQETQYF
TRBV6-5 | CASSRDPGQKQYF
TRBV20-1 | CSATPTSGGAGDTQYF
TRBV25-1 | CASSESLTGGPYEQYF
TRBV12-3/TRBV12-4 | CASSGGLAFTGELFF